This T cell receptor beta chain was obtained from a study of cytomegalovirus exposure and HLA in healthy donors. The data were produced by immunoSEQ multiplex PCR, yet TCRdb's version contains in-frame clones alone and is incomplete. The profile covers approximately 300,000 clones, with just over 85% appearing a single time and about 0.91% taken by the ten largest. Source material: PBMCs. The TCR originated in a woman aged 18 to 35 in good health and CMV-seronegative.

DNA for the CDR3: TGTGCCAGCAGCCTAAGCTCCGGGACAGGGAGCTCCTACAATGAGCAGTTCTTC. This sequence encodes CASSLSSGTGSSYNEQFF. The V and J genes are TRBV28 and TRBJ2-1; 9 bases line up with TRBD1. The germline V gene encodes CDR1 MDHEN and CDR2 SYDVKM. V lost 6 bases to trimming and J lost 0 bases; unmatched junction nucleotides: 12. The CDR3 has 18 residues. Combining the CDR3 with reference TRBV28 and TRBJ2-1 gives the whole variable domain DVKVTQSSRYLVKRTGEKVFLECVQDMDHENMFWYRQDPGLGLRLIYFSYDVKMKEKGDIPEGYSVSREKKERFSLILESASTNQTSMYLCASSLSSGTGSSYNEQFFGPGTRLTVL.